This T cell receptor (beta chain) was sequenced in a study of cytomegalovirus exposure and HLA in healthy donors. There are 12 residues in the CDR3. V lost 7 bases to trimming and J lost 3 bases, with 7 bases between them. CDR1 is LNHDA and CDR2 is SQIVND in the germline V gene (reference sequence). PCR used 60 Vbeta primers and 13 Jbeta primers. Generated by immunoSEQ multiplex PCR, the TCRdb table keeps only in-frame clones and is missing some. Of about 86,000 clones listed, about 76% were seen once; the top ten hold roughly 14%. Source material: PBMCs. The V and J genes are TRBV19 and TRBJ1-5, with unresolved D. The receptor was derived from a woman between 35 and 50 years old in good health and CMV-seropositive. CDR3 sequence: CASNRSNQPQHF. CDR3 coding DNA: TGTGCCAGTAATCGGTCCAATCAGCCCCAGCATTTT.